The 26 T cell receptor beta chains reported below all come from one sample, sequenced in a study of CD8 T cells in ankylosing spondylitis. TCRdb analysed the 5' RACE reads with MiXCR anew, one entry per CDR3 protein. The table includes about 220,000 distinct CDR3 sequences, roughly a tenth detected once. Sequencing was performed on blood, either unsorted or a sorted T cell fraction (not recorded which). The receptors shown here come from a male donor with ankylosing spondylitis or in good health (not recorded which).

This clonotype showed up just a few times. This chain uses TRBV2 with TRBJ1-2; D is unclear. V was cut by 5 bases and J by 7 bases, with 14 bases left in between. There are 13 residues in the CDR3. Germline-derived CDR1 and CDR2 are SNHLY and FYNNEI. The CDR3 here is CASSTTGDGGYTF. The CDR3 region has the DNA TGTGCCAGCAGTACTACGGGTGATGGTGGCTACACCTTC.

This clonotype appeared many times. V and J are TRBV7-2 and TRBJ2-5; D is unresolved. The CDR3 is made up of 14 amino acids. Trimming pared 1 base from V and 4 bases from J, leaving 10 bases between. CDR1 is SGHTA and CDR2 is FQGNSA in the germline V gene. CDR3 loop: CASSLGTAIETQYF. The CDR3 DNA follows: TGTGCCAGCAGCTTAGGGACCGCTATAGAGACCCAGTACTTC.

This clonotype was seen only a few times. The V and J genes are TRBV5-1 and TRBJ2-3, with 12 bases aligning to TRBD2. The CDR3 runs to 20 residues. The junction had 13 bases not matched to a gene; V was cut back by 0 bases and J by 2 bases. The germline V gene has CDR1 SGHRS and CDR2 YFSETQ. Here the CDR3 DNA reads TGCGCCAGCAGCTTGGCTCCTAGCGGGGGGGCCACTCCCTCCACAGATACGCAGTATTTT. The encoded protein is CASSLAPSGGATPSTDTQYF.

There are many counts of this clonotype. This chain's CDR3 is CASSFYSGQGGDGYTF. The CDR3 DNA reads TGTGCCAGCAGCTTTTATTCGGGACAGGGGGGCGATGGCTACACCTTC. The V and J genes are TRBV7-8 and TRBJ1-2, with 11 bases fitting TRBD1. The trim removed 3 bases at V and 6 bases at J, leaving 9 bases unmatched. This CDR3 is 16 amino acids long. Germline assignment: CDR1 SGHVS and CDR2 FQNEAQ.

This clonotype showed up just a few times. The V and J genes are TRBV7-9 and TRBJ2-6, with no clear D. This CDR3 region has 14 residues. V lost 5 bases and J lost 4, with 9 bases in between. Per the germline V gene, CDR1 is SEHNR and CDR2 is FQNEAQ (reference sequence). Here the CDR3 reads CASSLRGGANVLTF. Here the CDR3 DNA reads TGTGCCAGCAGCCTCCGAGGAGGGGCCAACGTCCTGACTTTC.

The chain couples TRBV5-1 to TRBJ2-3, with 10 bases fitting TRBD2. The V gene end was trimmed by 3 bases and the J gene end by 4 bases; junction bases not matched to a gene: 2. CDR3 length equals 14 residues. Germline lookup yields CDR1 SGHRS and CDR2 YFSETQ. The CDR3 loop is CASSSTSGADTQYF. The CDR3 coding sequence is TGCGCCAGCAGCTCAACTAGCGGGGCAGATACGCAGTATTTT. The full variable domain, rest sourced from reference TRBV5-1 and TRBJ2-3, is KAGVTQTPRYLIKTRGQQVTLSCSPISGHRSVSWYQQTPGQGLQFLFEYFSETQRNKGNFPGRFSGRQFSNSRSEMNVSTLELGDSALYLCASSSTSGADTQYFGPGTRLTVL.

This sequence joins TRBV5-1 and TRBJ2-7, with unresolved D. The CDR3 is 14 residues long. V lost 0 bases and J lost 1, with 8 bases in between. The germline CDR1 and CDR2 sequences are SGHRS and YFSETQ. DNA of the CDR3: TGCGCCAGCAGCTTGGTGGCAGGTTCCTACGAGCAGTACTTC. Translating gives CASSLVAGSYEQYF. Variable domain in full (rest from reference TRBV5-1 and TRBJ2-7): KAGVTQTPRYLIKTRGQQVTLSCSPISGHRSVSWYQQTPGQGLQFLFEYFSETQRNKGNFPGRFSGRQFSNSRSEMNVSTLELGDSALYLCASSLVAGSYEQYFGPGTRLTVT.

A note on this clonotype: At one of its ends the junction is not consistent with the germline gene, which may arise from a read error. This chain's CDR3 is CANSFDQETQYF. CDR3 sequence (DNA): TGCGCCAACAGCTTCGACCAAGAGACCCAGTACTTC. This chain connects TRBV5-1 to TRBJ2-5; no reliable D call. In germline, CDR1 is SGHRS, CDR2 YFSETQ. The CDR3 runs 12 residues.

Worth noting for this clonotype: A read error is possible here, since a much larger clone lies one base away. The rearrangement joins TRBV2 to TRBJ1-2, with 8 bases aligning to TRBD1. CDR1 and CDR2 (germline): SNHLY, FYNNEI. This CDR3 spans 17 amino acids. CDR3 DNA sequence: TGTGCCAGCAGTGCCACCCAACAGGGGGGAGCCAACTATGGCCACACCTTC. Translation gives CASSATQQGGANYGHTF.

In its sample, this clonotype was seen many times. This chain uses TRBV5-1 with TRBJ1-1; 7 nucleotides align to TRBD1. Losses at the gene ends were 4 bases for V and 1 base for J; bases not matched to a gene: 7. The germline V gene has CDR1 SGHRS and CDR2 YFSETQ. This CDR3 is 15 amino acids long. The CDR3 region has the DNA TGCGCCAGCAGCGGACGACAGGGAGAGAACACTGAAGCTTTCTTT. It yields the protein CASSGRQGENTEAFF.

In this sample, this clonotype turned up a few times. The V call is TRBV2, the J call TRBJ2-1; TRBD2 agrees at 9 bases. Trimming at V came to 7 bases and at J to 7 bases, leaving 8 bases not matched to a gene. The CDR3 is made up of 14 amino acids. Germline CDR1 SNHLY, CDR2 FYNNEI. CDR3 coding DNA: TGTGCCAGCACTAGGGGCGGGGGGGAAAATGAGCAGTTCTTC. It codes for CASTRGGGENEQFF.

J is TRBJ1-2 and V is TRBV29-1; D is undetermined. The germline V gene has CDR1 SQVTM and CDR2 ANQGSEA. Trimming stripped 3 bases from V and 7 bases from J, with 12 bases between. The CDR3 is 12 amino acids. The CDR3, as DNA: TGCAGCGTTGAGACTGGGGTGGGTGGCTACACCTTC. Its protein product is CSVETGVGGYTF.

This clonotype was seen repeatedly, ten times or more. The rearrangement joins TRBV19 to TRBJ2-2; D is uncertain. Germline V gives CDR1 LNHDA, CDR2 SQIVND (reference sequence). V lost 11 bases and J 1 base, leaving 14 bases between the germline ends. The CDR3 totals 14 residues. The CDR3 DNA reads as TGTGCCGTGCAGGTGATTTTGAACACCGGGGAGCTGTTTTTT. This encodes CAVQVILNTGELFF. Variable domain in full (rest from reference TRBV19 and TRBJ2-2): DGGITQSPKYLFRKEGQNVTLSCEQNLNHDAMYWYRQDPGQGLRLIYYSQIVNDFQKGDIAEGYSVSREKKESFPLTVTSAQKNPTAFYLCAVQVILNTGELFFGEGSRLTVL.

This sequence joins TRBV5-6 and TRBJ2-1; 12 bases are a match to TRBD2. The germline CDR1 and CDR2 sequences are SGHDT and YYEEEE. The J segment lost 7 bases and the V segment lost 1 base, leaving 6 bases of the junction unmatched. CDR3 length: 16 amino acids. The CDR3 protein is CASSLPLAGGPNEQFF. For the CDR3, the DNA is TGTGCCAGCAGCTTGCCTCTAGCGGGGGGGCCGAATGAGCAGTTCTTC.

The chain carries TRBV7-6 and TRBJ1-3; D might be TRBD1 (6 bases). The CDR3 runs to 17 residues. Germline CDR1 reads SGHVS; CDR2 reads FNYEAQ. The V gene lost 1 base and the J gene lost 2 bases, with 15 bases spanning the gap. CDR3 sequence: CASSLDSGHLTGNTIYF. As DNA, the CDR3 is TGTGCCAGCAGCTTAGATTCGGGACACCTCACTGGAAACACCATATATTTT.

This clonotype was seen at least ten times. The chain is built from TRBV9 and TRBJ2-3; the D gene is possibly TRBD2 (6 bases). Germline CDR1 SGDLS, CDR2 YYNGEE. The CDR3 has 20 residues. Trimming shortened V by 2 bases and J by 1 base, and 26 bases separated the two germline ends. CDR3 nucleotides: TGTGCCAGCAGCGTCTCAGCATCGGGACTTGGGGGTGCGGGCACAGATACGCAGTATTTT. This sequence encodes CASSVSASGLGGAGTDTQYF.

Many counts were recorded for this clonotype. The CDR3 is CASSPNTNIYEQYF. In DNA, the CDR3 is TGTGCCAGCAGCCCCAATACAAACATCTACGAGCAGTACTTC. The V gene is TRBV3-1, the J gene TRBJ2-7; D gene uncertain. With 4 bases removed from V and 3 bases from J, the gap between germline ends came to 13 bases. The CDR3 spans 14 residues. From germline, CDR1 is LGHDT and CDR2 YNNKEL (reference sequence).

This clonotype turned up a few times. V and J are TRBV10-3 and TRBJ1-2; D remains unclear. CDR3 size: 14 residues. V shed 0 bases and J shed 6 bases, with 11 bases lying between them. Germline loops: CDR1 ENHRY, CDR2 SYGVKD. The DNA for the CDR3 is TGTGCCATCAGTGAGTCGATTACAACCAATGGCTACACCTTC. Protein product: CAISESITTNGYTF.

This chain connects TRBV2 to TRBJ2-1; D unclear. CDR3 size: 16 residues. Germline V CDR1 and CDR2: SNHLY, FYNNEI. V was pared by 7 bases and J by 2 bases, with 18 bases between. CDR3 residues: CASKFYGSEPYNEQFF. The CDR3 DNA reads TGTGCCAGCAAATTTTATGGGTCCGAACCCTACAATGAGCAGTTCTTC.

The chain joins TRBV28 to TRBJ1-5, with 9 bases identical to TRBD1. Germline CDR1 is MDHEN and CDR2 is SYDVKM. The CDR3 totals 15 residues. V was clipped by 2 bases and J by 4 bases; unmatched bases: 3. This CDR3 reads CASSLLGTGNQPQHF. The CDR3 region has the DNA TGTGCCAGCAGTTTACTTGGGACAGGGAATCAGCCCCAGCATTTT. Complete variable domain (other parts from reference TRBV28 and TRBJ1-5): DVKVTQSSRYLVKRTGEKVFLECVQDMDHENMFWYRQDPGLGLRLIYFSYDVKMKEKGDIPEGYSVSREKKERFSLILESASTNQTSMYLCASSLLGTGNQPQHFGDGTRLSIL.

This clonotype was seen many times. The chain joins TRBV10-3 to TRBJ2-1; D gene unclear. Trimming took off 9 bases at V and 3 bases at J, with 15 bases between the two ends. The CDR3 extends over 14 amino acids. CDR1 and CDR2 (germline): ENHRY, SYGVKD. CDR3 amino acids: CAMAETSVYNEQFF. Written as DNA, the CDR3 is TGTGCCATGGCTGAGACGTCGGTCTACAATGAGCAGTTCTTC.

This clonotype was seen more than once but under ten times. The chain recombines TRBV3-1 with TRBJ2-7; 11 bases agree with TRBD2. Germline V lookup: CDR1 LGHDT, CDR2 YNNKEL (reference sequence). CDR3 length: 14 amino acids. V was clipped by 4 bases and J by 5 bases; unmatched bases: 4. The chain's CDR3 is CASSPSGGSNEQYF. In nucleotides, the CDR3 is TGTGCCAGCAGCCCTAGCGGGGGGAGCAACGAGCAGTACTTC.

This clonotype has ten or more counts. The chain has TRBV12-3 or TRBV12-4 and TRBJ1-2; 8 bases are shared with TRBD1. V lost 5 bases to trimming and J lost 4 bases; unmatched junction nucleotides: 9. The CDR3 runs 15 residues. Written as DNA, the CDR3 is TGTGCCAGCAGTAAAGGGACAGGCCAATTCTATGGCTACACCTTC. Translation gives CASSKGTGQFYGYTF.

This clonotype was counted ten times or more. The genes are TRBV12-3 or TRBV12-4 and TRBJ2-7; D is ambiguous. This CDR3 has 13 amino acids. The V end lost 4 bases, the J end lost 5 bases, and 12 bases lay between the germline ends. CDR3: CASSSPPLDEQYF. The DNA of the CDR3 is TGTGCCAGCAGTTCGCCCCCTCTGGACGAGCAGTACTTC.

This clonotype was seen at least ten times. This sequence joins TRBV11-2 and TRBJ2-1; 11 nucleotides align to TRBD2. The germline V gene has CDR1 SGHAT and CDR2 FQNNGV. V trimming: 5 bases; J trimming: 8 bases; junction bases outside the gene matches: 11. CDR3 length: 16 residues. Written as DNA, the CDR3 is TGTGCCAGCAGCCCCCAGGGTAGCGGGGGGGCAGATGAGCAGTTCTTC. Translation gives CASSPQGSGGADEQFF.

This clonotype was detected ten times or more. The V gene is TRBV9, the J gene TRBJ2-1; the match to TRBD2 covers 12 bases. Trimming took 3 bases from V and 7 from J; bases not matched to a gene: 8. This CDR3 contains 16 residues. The V gene's germline CDR1 is SGDLS and CDR2 YYNGEE. CDR3 amino acids: CASSATSGGGKNEQFF. The CDR3 DNA reads as TGTGCCAGCAGCGCGACTAGCGGGGGAGGTAAGAATGAGCAGTTCTTC. The full variable domain, its missing parts supplied by reference TRBV9 and TRBJ2-1, is DSGVTQTPKHLITATGQRVTLRCSPRSGDLSVYWYQQSLDQGLQFLIQYYNGEERAKGNILERFSAQQFPDLHSELNLSSLELGDSALYFCASSATSGGGKNEQFFGPGTRLTVL.